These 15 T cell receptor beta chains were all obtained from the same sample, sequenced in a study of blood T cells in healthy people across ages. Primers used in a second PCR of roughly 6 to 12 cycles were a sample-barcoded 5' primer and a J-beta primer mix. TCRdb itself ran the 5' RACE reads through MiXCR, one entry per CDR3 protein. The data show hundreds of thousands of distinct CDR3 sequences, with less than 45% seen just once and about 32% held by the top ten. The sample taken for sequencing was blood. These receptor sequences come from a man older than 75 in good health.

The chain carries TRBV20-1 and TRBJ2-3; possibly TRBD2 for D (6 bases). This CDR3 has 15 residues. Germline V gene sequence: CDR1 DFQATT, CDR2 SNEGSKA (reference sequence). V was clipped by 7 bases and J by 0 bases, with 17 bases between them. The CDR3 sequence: CSGQGTGVSTDTQYF. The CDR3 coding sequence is TGCAGTGGCCAAGGGACTGGCGTAAGCACAGATACGCAGTATTTT.

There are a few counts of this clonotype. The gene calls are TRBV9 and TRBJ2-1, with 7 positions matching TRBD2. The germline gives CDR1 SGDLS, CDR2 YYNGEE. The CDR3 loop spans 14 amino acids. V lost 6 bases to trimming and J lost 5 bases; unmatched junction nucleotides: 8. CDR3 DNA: TGTGCCAGCACCCCGGGGAGGGCCCACAATGAGCAGTTCTTC. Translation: CASTPGRAHNEQFF.

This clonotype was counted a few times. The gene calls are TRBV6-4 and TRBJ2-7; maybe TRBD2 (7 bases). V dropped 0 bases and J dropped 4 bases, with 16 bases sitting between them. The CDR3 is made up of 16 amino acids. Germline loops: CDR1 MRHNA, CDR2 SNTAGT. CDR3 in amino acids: CASSDSDRGGRYEQYF. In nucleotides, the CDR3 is TGTGCCAGCAGTGACTCGGATAGGGGGGGGCGTTACGAGCAGTACTTC.

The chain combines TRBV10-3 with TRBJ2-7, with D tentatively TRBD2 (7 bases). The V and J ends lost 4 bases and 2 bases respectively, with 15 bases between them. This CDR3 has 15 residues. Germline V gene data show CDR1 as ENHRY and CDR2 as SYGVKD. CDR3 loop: CAISGGGAQAYEQYF. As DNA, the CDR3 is TGTGCCATCAGTGGAGGGGGGGCCCAGGCCTACGAGCAGTACTTC.

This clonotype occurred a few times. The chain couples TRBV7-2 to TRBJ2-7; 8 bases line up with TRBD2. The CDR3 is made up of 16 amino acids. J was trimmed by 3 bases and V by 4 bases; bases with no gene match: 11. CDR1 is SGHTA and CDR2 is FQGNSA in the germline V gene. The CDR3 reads CASSSPPTSGSYEQYF. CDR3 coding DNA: TGTGCCAGCAGCTCACCCCCCACTAGCGGCAGCTACGAGCAGTACTTC.

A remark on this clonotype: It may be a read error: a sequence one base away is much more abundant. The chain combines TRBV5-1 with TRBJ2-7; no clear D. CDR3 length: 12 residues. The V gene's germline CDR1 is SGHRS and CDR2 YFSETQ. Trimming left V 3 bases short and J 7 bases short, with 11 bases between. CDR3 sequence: CASSSTKGEQYF. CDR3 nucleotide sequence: TGCGCCAGCAGCTCAACGAAGGGTGAGCAGTACTTC. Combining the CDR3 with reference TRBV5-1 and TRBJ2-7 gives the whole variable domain KAGVTQTPRYLIKTRGQQVTLSCSPISGHRSVSWYQQTPGQGLQFLFEYFSETQRNKGNFPGRFSGRQFSNSRSEMNVSTLELGDSALYLCASSSTKGEQYFGPGTRLTVT.

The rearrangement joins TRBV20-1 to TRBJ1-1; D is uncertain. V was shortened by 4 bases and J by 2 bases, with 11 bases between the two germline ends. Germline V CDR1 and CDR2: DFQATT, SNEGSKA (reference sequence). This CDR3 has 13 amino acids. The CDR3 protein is CSATRSTNTEAFF. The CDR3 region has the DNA TGCAGTGCTACTAGGTCCACCAACACTGAAGCTTTCTTT.

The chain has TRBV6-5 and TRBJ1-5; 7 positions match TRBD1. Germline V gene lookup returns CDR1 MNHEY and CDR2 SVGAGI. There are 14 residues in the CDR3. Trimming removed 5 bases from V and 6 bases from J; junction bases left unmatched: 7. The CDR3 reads CASSRDRRSQPQHF. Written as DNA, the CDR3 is TGTGCCAGCAGTCGGGACAGACGAAGTCAGCCCCAGCATTTT.

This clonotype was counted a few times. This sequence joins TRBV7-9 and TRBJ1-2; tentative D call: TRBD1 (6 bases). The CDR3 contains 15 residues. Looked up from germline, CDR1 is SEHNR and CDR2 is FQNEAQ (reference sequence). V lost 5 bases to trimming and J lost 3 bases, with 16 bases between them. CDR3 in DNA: TGTGCCAGCAGCCCGCCCGGACAGTTTTACTATGGCTACACCTTC. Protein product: CASSPPGQFYYGYTF.

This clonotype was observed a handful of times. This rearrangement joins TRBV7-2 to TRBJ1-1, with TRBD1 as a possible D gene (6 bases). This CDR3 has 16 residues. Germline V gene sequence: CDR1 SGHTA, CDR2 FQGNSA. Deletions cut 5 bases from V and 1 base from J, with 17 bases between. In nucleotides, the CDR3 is TGTGCCAGCAGCGGACGGGGGGGCGGTGGGAACACTGAAGCTTTCTTT. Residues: CASSGRGGGGNTEAFF.

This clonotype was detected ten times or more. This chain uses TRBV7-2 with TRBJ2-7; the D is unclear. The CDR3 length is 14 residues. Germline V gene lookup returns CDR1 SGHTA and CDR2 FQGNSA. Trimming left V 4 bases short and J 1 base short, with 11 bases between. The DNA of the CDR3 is TGTGCCAGCAGCTCAACCACGCCTTCCTACGAGCAGTACTTC. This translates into CASSSTTPSYEQYF. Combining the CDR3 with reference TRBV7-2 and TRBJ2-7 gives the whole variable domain GAGVSQSPSNKVTEKGKDVELRCDPISGHTALYWYRQSLGQGLEFLIYFQGNSAPDKSGLPSDRFSAERTGGSVSTLTIQRTQQEDSAVYLCASSSTTPSYEQYFGPGTRLTVT.

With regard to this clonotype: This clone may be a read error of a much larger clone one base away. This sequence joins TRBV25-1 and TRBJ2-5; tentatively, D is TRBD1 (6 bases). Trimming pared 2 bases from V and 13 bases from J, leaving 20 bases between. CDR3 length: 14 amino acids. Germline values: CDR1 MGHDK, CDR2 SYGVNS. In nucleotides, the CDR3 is TGTGCCAGCAGTGAACCCGAGGGACACTACGAGCGGTACTTC. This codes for CASSEPEGHYERYF.

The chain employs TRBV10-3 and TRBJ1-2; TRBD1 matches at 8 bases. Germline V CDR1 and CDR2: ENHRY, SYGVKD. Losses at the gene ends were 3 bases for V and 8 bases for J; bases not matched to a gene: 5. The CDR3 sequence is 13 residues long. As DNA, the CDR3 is TGTGCCATCAGTGACGACAGGGGAAGGGGCTACACCTTC. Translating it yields CAISDDRGRGYTF.

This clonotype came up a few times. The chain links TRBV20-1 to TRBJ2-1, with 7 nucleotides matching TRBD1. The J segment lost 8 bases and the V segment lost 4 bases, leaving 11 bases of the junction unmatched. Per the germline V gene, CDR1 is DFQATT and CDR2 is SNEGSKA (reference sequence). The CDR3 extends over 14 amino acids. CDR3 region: CSATDGTVAYEQFF. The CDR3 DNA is TGCAGTGCTACGGACGGGACAGTCGCTTATGAGCAGTTCTTC.

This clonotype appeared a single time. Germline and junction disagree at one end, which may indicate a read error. The CDR3 sequence: CASSEPPGKRNRPQHF. The DNA of the CDR3 is TGTGCCAGCAGCGAGCCCCCAGGGAAAAGAAATCGGCCCCAGCATTTT. The V and J genes are TRBV14 and TRBJ1-5; weak D call: TRBD1 (5 bases). The germline CDR1 and CDR2 sequences are SGHDN and FVKESK. The CDR3 contains 16 residues.